The source of this T cell receptor (beta chain) is a study of CXCR3-negative and CXCR3-positive naive CD8 T cells. Study-wide results and limits: Comparison of naive CXCR3-negative and CXCR3-positive cells revealed similar TRBV-TRBJ usage, while memory cells differed. Naive cells with CXCR3 showed TRB CDR3s that were more hydrophobic than those in CXCR3-negative naive cells. Sequencing showed both naive subsets with comparably high diversity, and memory CD8+ cells much lower.

The CDR3 contains 16 residues. The germline V gene has CDR1 SGHTA and CDR2 FQGNSA. Its frequency marks this clonotype as medium-sized (0.01 to 0.1%). Its target is unknown. UMI-labeled 5' RACE TRB cDNA libraries were prepared from the cells. From the 5' RACE reads, TCRdb lists one entry per CDR3 protein and no DNA. The data show about 5,700 distinct CDR3 sequences, and the top ten clones hold 1.9%. By phenotype, naive CD8+ T cells were CD45RO-CCR7+CD27+CD95-. Sequenced sample: naive CXCR3+ CD8+ T cells from blood. Regarding subset: CD45RO-CCR7+CD27+CD95- naive CD8+ T cells expressing CXCR3 (TNR3+). The chain is built from TRBV7-2 and TRBJ2-3; the D call from TCRdb, TRBD2, cannot be confirmed without DNA. The TCR was taken from a human donor in good health. Some clones in this sample may be carry-over from other donors' samples. The CDR3 region is CASSLLAGGLLDTQYF.